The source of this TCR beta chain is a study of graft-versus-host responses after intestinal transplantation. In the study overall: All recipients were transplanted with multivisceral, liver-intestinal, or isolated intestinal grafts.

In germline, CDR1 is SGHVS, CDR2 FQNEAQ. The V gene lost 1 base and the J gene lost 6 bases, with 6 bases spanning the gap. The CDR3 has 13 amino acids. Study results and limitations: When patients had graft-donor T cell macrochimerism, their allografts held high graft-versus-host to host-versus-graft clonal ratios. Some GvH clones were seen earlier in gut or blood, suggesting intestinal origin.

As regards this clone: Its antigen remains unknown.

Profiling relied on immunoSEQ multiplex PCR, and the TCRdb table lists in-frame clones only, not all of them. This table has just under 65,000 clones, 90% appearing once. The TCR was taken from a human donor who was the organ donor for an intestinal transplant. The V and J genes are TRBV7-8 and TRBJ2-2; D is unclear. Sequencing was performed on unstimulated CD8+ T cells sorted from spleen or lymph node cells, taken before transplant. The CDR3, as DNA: TGTGCCAGCAGCTTAGGGAGCTCCGGGGAGCTGTTTTTT. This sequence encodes CASSLGSSGELFF. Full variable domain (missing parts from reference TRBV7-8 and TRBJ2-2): GAGVSQSPRYKVAKRGQDVALRCDPISGHVSLFWYQQALGQGPEFLTYFQNEAQLDKSGLPSDRFFAERPEGSVSTLKIQRTQQEDSAVYLCASSLGSSGELFFGEGSRLTVL.